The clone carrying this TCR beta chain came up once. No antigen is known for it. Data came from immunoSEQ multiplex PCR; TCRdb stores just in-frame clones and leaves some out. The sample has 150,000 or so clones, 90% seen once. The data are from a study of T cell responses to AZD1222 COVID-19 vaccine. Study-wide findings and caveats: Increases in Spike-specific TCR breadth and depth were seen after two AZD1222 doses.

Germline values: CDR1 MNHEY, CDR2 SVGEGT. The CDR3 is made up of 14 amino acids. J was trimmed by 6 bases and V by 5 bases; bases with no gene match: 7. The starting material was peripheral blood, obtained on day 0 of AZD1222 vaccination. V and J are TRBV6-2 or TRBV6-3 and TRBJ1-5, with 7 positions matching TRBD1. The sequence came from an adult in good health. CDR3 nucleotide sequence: TGTGCCAGCAGTAGGACAGGCGGGGGTCAGCCCCAGCATTTT. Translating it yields CASSRTGGGQPQHF.